The 19 T cell receptor beta chains in this list originate from one sample, sequenced in a study of control samples from healthy donors and cancer patients. The repertoire was sequenced with immunoSEQ multiplex PCR; TCRdb's copy has only in-frame clones and lacks some. Of fewer than 200,000 clones in the sample, around 89% were seen once. The specimen was blood. The receptors originated from a woman in her 50s in good health.

The chain carries TRBV5-4 and TRBJ2-5; no firm D call. Trimming removed 0 bases at V and 2 bases at J, with 8 bases between. The CDR3 totals 14 residues. CDR1 and CDR2 from the germline V gene are SGHNT and YYREEE (reference sequence). CDR3 region: CASSLVQQQETQYF. The CDR3 nucleotides read TGTGCCAGCAGCTTGGTTCAGCAACAAGAGACCCAGTACTTC.

About this clone: Additional DNA sequences in this sample encode the identical CDR3. The chain uses TRBV28 and TRBJ1-5; D might be TRBD1 (5 bases). V was shortened by 4 bases and J by 7 bases, with 8 bases between the two germline ends. Germline lookup yields CDR1 MDHEN and CDR2 SYDVKM. The CDR3 consists of 12 residues. In DNA, the CDR3 is TGTGCCAGCAGTTGGGGGGGGCAGCCCCAGCATTTT. Translating it yields CASSWGGQPQHF. The full variable domain, in which reference TRBV28 and TRBJ1-5 provide the parts outside the CDR3, is DVKVTQSSRYLVKRTGEKVFLECVQDMDHENMFWYRQDPGLGLRLIYFSYDVKMKEKGDIPEGYSVSREKKERFSLILESASTNQTSMYLCASSWGGQPQHFGDGTRLSIL.

The rearrangement links TRBV27 to TRBJ1-2, with D possibly matching TRBD1 (5 bases). V lost 3 bases, J lost 3 bases, and 14 bases lay in between. The length of the CDR3 is 15 residues. Germline assignment: CDR1 MNHEY and CDR2 SMNVEV (reference sequence). The CDR3 nucleotides are TGTGCCAGCAGTTTGTCAGGGTCCCAACACTATGGCTACACCTTC. Its protein is CASSLSGSQHYGYTF.

The chain carries TRBV13 and TRBJ2-5, with TRBD2 matching 8 bases. Trimming took 1 base from V and 5 from J; bases not matched to a gene: 3. The germline V gene has CDR1 PRHDT and CDR2 FYEKMQ (reference sequence). This CDR3 has 14 amino acids. CDR3 sequence (DNA): TGTGCCAGCAGCTTAGCGGGAGGGGGGGAGACCCAGTACTTC. Translating gives CASSLAGGGETQYF.

The J gene is TRBJ1-2, the V gene TRBV28; 9 positions agree with TRBD1. V trimming: 2 bases; J trimming: 8 bases; junction bases outside the gene matches: 9. This CDR3 has 15 residues. CDR1 and CDR2 (germline): MDHEN, SYDVKM. This CDR3 is CASSLNYGTGLGYTF. The CDR3 DNA reads as TGTGCCAGCAGTTTAAATTACGGGACAGGGTTAGGCTACACCTTC.

This clone was found a few times. The chain recombines TRBV6-6 with TRBJ2-7; D remains ambiguous. The V gene lost 5 bases and the J gene lost 8 bases, with 28 bases spanning the gap. Germline assignment: CDR1 MNHNY and CDR2 SVGAGI (reference sequence). This CDR3 has 17 amino acids. CDR3 residues: CASSRSGSAAGDTKQYF. The CDR3, as DNA: TGTGCCAGCAGTCGCTCAGGCTCGGCCGCCGGAGATACGAAGCAGTACTTC.

This clone was observed once. The chain couples TRBV30 to TRBJ1-5; D gene ambiguous. Looked up from germline, CDR1 is GTSNPN and CDR2 is SVGIG (reference sequence). This CDR3 is 14 amino acids long. V dropped 2 bases and J dropped 7 bases, with 15 bases sitting between them. CDR3 nucleotides: TGTGCCTGGAGTTTGGGCCCCGCGGGGCAGCCCCAGCATTTT. Translating it yields CAWSLGPAGQPQHF.

The chain links TRBV12-3 or TRBV12-4 to TRBJ1-5; no clear D. The CDR3 length is 12 residues. Trimming removed 4 bases from V and 11 bases from J, with 12 bases in between. DNA of the CDR3: TGTGCCAGCAGTTCGGTCCTGGTGGCCCAGCATTTT. This translates into CASSSVLVAQHF.

This clone was seen once. This chain uses TRBV14 with TRBJ1-2; D possibly corresponds to TRBD1 (5 bases). V gave up 0 bases and J gave up 4 bases, with 9 bases separating them. This CDR3 is built from 14 residues. CDR1 SGHDN and CDR2 FVKESK come from the germline V gene. The CDR3 region is CASSQDRQGYGYTF. DNA of the CDR3: TGTGCCAGCAGCCAAGATCGGCAGGGCTATGGCTACACCTTC.

As concerns this clone: This sample also contains other DNA sequences that code for the same CDR3. V usage is TRBV12-3 or TRBV12-4 and J usage is TRBJ1-2, with D unclear. With 4 bases removed from V and 5 bases from J, the gap between germline ends came to 5 bases. CDR3 size: 11 residues. The CDR3 sequence: CASSSGYGYTF. CDR3 DNA sequence: TGTGCCAGCAGTTCGGGGTATGGCTACACCTTC.

Regarding this clone: Because the CDR3 is missing its conserved closing phenylalanine or tryptophan, this is likely a read error. The DNA is omitted, as the CDR3 cannot be located on it reliably, and the CDR3 follows TCRdb's listing. The chain recombines TRBV9 with TRBJ1-2. The CDR3 comprises 11 residues, both ends counted. CDR1 and CDR2 (germline): SGDLS, YYNGEE. The CDR3 protein is CASSPPVWSSA.

The gene calls are TRBV19 and TRBJ1-2, with 7 positions matching TRBD1. After removal of 6 bases from V and 4 bases from J, the junction contained 5 bases not matched to a gene. The CDR3 length is 13 residues. Germline V lookup: CDR1 LNHDA, CDR2 SQIVND (reference sequence). CDR3 coding DNA: TGTGCCAGTAGCCCAACAGGGGTCTATGGCTACACCTTC. This translates into CASSPTGVYGYTF. Together with reference TRBV19 and TRBJ1-2, the CDR3 gives the full variable domain: DGGITQSPKYLFRKEGQNVTLSCEQNLNHDAMYWYRQDPGQGLRLIYYSQIVNDFQKGDIAEGYSVSREKKESFPLTVTSAQKNPTAFYLCASSPTGVYGYTFGSGTRLTVV.

The J gene is TRBJ1-3, the V gene TRBV13; D is possibly TRBD1 (5 bases). V was trimmed by 5 bases and J by 8 bases, leaving 25 bases between them. CDR1 and CDR2 from the germline V gene are PRHDT and FYEKMQ (reference sequence). The CDR3 totals 17 residues. The CDR3 is CASSATGPQGVWDTIYF. The DNA for the CDR3 is TGTGCCAGCAGCGCCACGGGGCCCCAGGGTGTCTGGGACACCATATATTTT.

CDR3 nucleotide sequence: TGTGCCAGCAGCGGAGAGGTAGGAAACACCATATATTTT. Amino acid sequence: CASSGEVGNTIYF. The chain recombines TRBV9 with TRBJ1-3; D unresolved. Germline V gene sequence: CDR1 SGDLS, CDR2 YYNGEE. V gave up 3 bases and J gave up 4 bases, with 8 bases separating them. The CDR3 totals 13 residues.

This clone was found once. The chain couples TRBV19 to TRBJ2-3; 8 bases fit TRBD2. The CDR3 consists of 16 residues. Per germline, CDR1 LNHDA and CDR2 SQIVND (reference sequence). Trimming cost V 4 bases and J 3 bases; bases outside gene matches: 9. This CDR3 is CASSTLAGRGTDTQYF. The CDR3 nucleotides read TGTGCCAGTAGTACCCTAGCGGGTAGAGGGACAGATACGCAGTATTTT.

This rearrangement joins TRBV7-9 to TRBJ1-4; D might be TRBD1 (5 bases). The V gene lost 1 base and the J gene lost 5 bases, with 8 bases spanning the gap. CDR3 length: 14 amino acids. Germline CDR1 and CDR2: SEHNR and FQNEAQ (reference sequence). For the CDR3, the DNA is TGTGCCAGCAGCTTAGAACAGGTGAATGAAAAACTGTTTTTT. It translates to CASSLEQVNEKLFF.

The chain combines TRBV6-5 with TRBJ1-1; possibly TRBD1 for D (6 bases). Germline V gene sequence: CDR1 MNHEY, CDR2 SVGAGI. The CDR3 runs to 14 residues. Trimming removed 6 bases from V and 2 bases from J, with 13 bases in between. The CDR3 here is CASRAGVINTEAFF. The DNA of the CDR3 is TGTGCCAGCAGGGCAGGGGTAATTAACACTGAAGCTTTCTTT.

The chain combines TRBV24-1 with TRBJ2-2; TRBD2 aligns across 9 bases. The CDR3 runs 18 residues. The germline V gene encodes CDR1 KGHDR and CDR2 SFDVKD. J gave up 5 bases and V 2 bases, and 11 bases lay outside the gene matches. The CDR3 region is CATSDSASGIEVTGELFF. In DNA, the CDR3 is TGTGCCACCAGTGATTCGGCTAGCGGGATTGAGGTTACCGGGGAGCTGTTTTTT.

This clone has a single count. This rearrangement joins TRBV7-2 to TRBJ1-5, with TRBD1 matching over 9 bases. Germline loops: CDR1 SGHTA, CDR2 FQGNSA. V shed 5 bases and J 7 bases; nucleotides not matched to a gene: 12. This CDR3 is 16 amino acids long. CDR3 DNA sequence: TGTGCCAGCAGCCAAATCTTGGGACAGGGACGCCAGCCCCAGCATTTT. It translates to CASSQILGQGRQPQHF.